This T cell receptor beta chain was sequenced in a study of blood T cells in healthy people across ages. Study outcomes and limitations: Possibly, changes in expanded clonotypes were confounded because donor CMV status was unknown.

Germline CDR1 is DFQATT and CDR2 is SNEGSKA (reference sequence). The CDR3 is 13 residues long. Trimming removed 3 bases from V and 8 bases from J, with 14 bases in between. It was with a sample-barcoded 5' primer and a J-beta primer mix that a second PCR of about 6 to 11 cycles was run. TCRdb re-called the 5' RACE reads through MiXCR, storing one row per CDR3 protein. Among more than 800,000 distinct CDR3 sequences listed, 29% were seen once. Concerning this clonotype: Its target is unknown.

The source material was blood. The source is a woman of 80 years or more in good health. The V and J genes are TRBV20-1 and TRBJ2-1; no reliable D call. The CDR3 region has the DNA TGCAGTGCTAGGGTAGACCGTTGGGATGAGCAGTTCTTC. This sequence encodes CSARVDRWDEQFF.